The 21 T cell receptor beta chains in this list originate from one sample, sequenced in a study of OX40 agonist ivuxolimab in advanced cancers. Profiled with immunoSEQ multiplex PCR; TCRdb holds only in-frame clones, not every one. The table lists 80,000 or so clones, 80% to 95% of them singletons. This material consisted of CD4+ or CD8+ T cells sorted from blood, taken in a trial of the OX40 agonist ivuxolimab. The source of these receptors is an adult with an advanced solid tumor such as melanoma, head and neck, liver or kidney cancer.

The chain recombines TRBV5-6 with TRBJ1-1; 8 positions match TRBD1. The CDR3 has 15 amino acids. CDR1 is SGHDT, CDR2 YYEEEE, per germline. The ends lost 4 bases at V and 6 bases at J; junction bases unmatched: 11. This CDR3 is CASSLQGERSAEAFF. The CDR3 DNA is TGTGCCAGCAGCCTACAGGGGGAAAGGAGCGCTGAAGCTTTCTTT.

The V gene is TRBV7-8, the J gene TRBJ1-5; tentatively, D is TRBD1 (6 bases). This CDR3 comprises 17 residues. V was pared by 8 bases and J by 0 bases, with 20 bases between. The V gene's germline CDR1 is SGHVS and CDR2 FQNEAQ. This CDR3 reads CASSPTVGAGSNQPQHF. CDR3 sequence (DNA): TGTGCCAGCTCACCGACTGTGGGGGCGGGTAGCAATCAGCCCCAGCATTTT.

This chain joins TRBV6-5 and TRBJ2-2; D gene ambiguous. Germline-derived CDR1 and CDR2 are MNHEY and SVGAGI. V lost 7 bases to trimming and J lost 5 bases, with 14 bases between them. This CDR3 comprises 14 residues. This CDR3 is CASNSDLGTGELFF. The DNA for the CDR3 is TGTGCCAGCAACTCTGATTTGGGGACCGGGGAGCTGTTTTTT.

V is TRBV14 and J is TRBJ1-6; D is unresolved. The germline CDR1 and CDR2 sequences are SGHDN and FVKESK. Trimming stripped 5 bases from V and 14 bases from J, with 13 bases between. CDR3 size: 12 residues. The DNA for the CDR3 is TGTGCCAGCAGCGAAGGGCAATTCACCCTCCACTTT. The encoded protein is CASSEGQFTLHF.

This chain connects TRBV10-3 to TRBJ1-1; D is possibly TRBD1 (5 bases). V was clipped by 6 bases and J by 1 base, with 12 bases between them. In germline, CDR1 is ENHRY, CDR2 SYGVKD. The CDR3 has 14 residues. In DNA, the CDR3 is TGTGCCATCAGCAAAGACAGAGCGAACACTGAAGCTTTCTTT. As protein: CAISKDRANTEAFF.

The chain combines TRBV30 with TRBJ1-3, with D unclear. The CDR3 consists of 14 residues. Trimming took 5 bases from V and 0 from J, leaving 11 bases between them. Germline CDR1 reads GTSNPN; CDR2 reads SVGIG (reference sequence). CDR3 nucleotide sequence: TGTGCCTGGGGGAACCCGAGCTCTGGAAACACCATATATTTT. Its protein product is CAWGNPSSGNTIYF.

The V and J genes are TRBV5-6 and TRBJ2-1; D is perhaps TRBD1 (7 bases). V lost 4 bases, J lost 0 bases, and 14 bases lay in between. This CDR3 comprises 16 residues. Germline V lookup: CDR1 SGHDT, CDR2 YYEEEE. The CDR3 loop is CASSPSGGSSYNEQFF. The DNA of the CDR3 is TGTGCCAGCAGCCCCTCAGGGGGGAGCTCCTACAATGAGCAGTTCTTC.

The V gene is TRBV7-2, the J gene TRBJ2-5, with TRBD1 matching over 7 bases. There are 15 residues in the CDR3. Germline trimming cut 4 bases from V and 5 bases from J; bases unmatched to any gene: 10. CDR1 is SGHTA and CDR2 is FQGNSA in the germline V gene. The CDR3 is CASSSTPGGGETQYF. In DNA form, the CDR3 reads TGTGCCAGCAGCTCCACCCCAGGGGGTGGGGAGACCCAGTACTTC.

V usage is TRBV18 and J usage is TRBJ2-5; the D gene could be TRBD1 or TRBD2 (5 bases each). Germline CDR1 reads KGHSH; CDR2 reads LQKENI. This CDR3 has 12 residues. Trimming took off 6 bases at V and 3 bases at J, with 8 bases between the two ends. CDR3 loop: CASSLGEETQYF. CDR3 DNA sequence: TGTGCCAGCTCCCTGGGGGAAGAGACCCAGTACTTC.

The V and J genes are TRBV19 and TRBJ2-2, with D unclear. The CDR3 runs to 13 residues. Germline V CDR1 and CDR2: LNHDA, SQIVND (reference sequence). Trimming removed 2 bases from V and 6 bases from J, with 7 bases in between. CDR3 coding DNA: TGTGCCAGTAGTATACTCAGGTCCGGGGAGCTGTTTTTT. It yields the protein CASSILRSGELFF.

V and J are TRBV7-8 and TRBJ1-2; perhaps TRBD1 as D (5 bases). Deletions cut 3 bases from V and 6 bases from J, with 14 bases between. This CDR3 is 14 amino acids long. Per germline, CDR1 SGHVS and CDR2 FQNEAQ. The CDR3 nucleotides are TGTGCCAGCAGCTTTCTTCAGGGTCGGAATGGCTACACCTTC. Encoded protein: CASSFLQGRNGYTF.

The V call is TRBV6-6, the J call TRBJ1-1, with D uncertain. The CDR3 loop spans 12 amino acids. V lost 2 bases, J lost 8 bases, and 9 bases lay in between. CDR1 is MNHNY and CDR2 is SVGAGI in the germline V gene (reference sequence). The CDR3 DNA sequence: TGTGCCAGCAGTTACGAGGGCAGAGAAGCTTTCTTT. As protein: CASSYEGREAFF.

The chain uses TRBV30 and TRBJ1-3, with D unclear. The CDR3 spans 13 residues. Trimming took 4 bases from V and 0 from J, leaving 7 bases between them. Germline CDR1 and CDR2: GTSNPN and SVGIG (reference sequence). The CDR3, as DNA: TGTGCCTGGACAGCAATCTCTGGAAACACCATATATTTT. This sequence encodes CAWTAISGNTIYF.

The rearrangement links TRBV5-5 to TRBJ2-7; no definite D call. CDR1 and CDR2 (germline): SGHKS, YYEKEE (reference sequence). There are 12 residues in the CDR3. Trimming took off 2 bases at V and 3 bases at J, with 6 bases between the two ends. The CDR3 spells CASSLSSYEQYF. CDR3 coding DNA: TGTGCCAGCAGCTTAAGTAGCTACGAGCAGTACTTC.

V and J are TRBV5-4 and TRBJ2-2; 8 bases match TRBD1. From germline, CDR1 is SGHNT and CDR2 YYREEE (reference sequence). The CDR3 is made up of 16 amino acids. V dropped 3 bases and J dropped 7; count of bases not matched to a gene: 11. CDR3 in DNA: TGTGCCAGCAGCTACGGACAGGGCAGCCATGGCGGGGAGCTGTTTTTT. Protein sequence: CASSYGQGSHGGELFF.

The V and J genes are TRBV30 and TRBJ1-2, with TRBD1 matching over 7 bases. Trimming at V came to 5 bases and at J to 8 bases, leaving 11 bases not matched to a gene. Germline CDR1 reads GTSNPN; CDR2 reads SVGIG (reference sequence). CDR3 length: 13 residues. Here the CDR3 reads CAWGGGLMGGYTF. The CDR3 DNA reads TGTGCCTGGGGAGGGGGCCTGATGGGCGGCTACACCTTC.

J is TRBJ2-7 and V is TRBV30; D gene unclear. The ends were cut back, 1 base at V and 4 bases at J, with 8 bases in the middle. The CDR3 consists of 12 residues. CDR1 is GTSNPN and CDR2 is SVGIG in the germline V gene (reference sequence). DNA for the CDR3: TGTGCCTGGAGTGCCGTTAGGTACGAGCAGTACTTC. Protein: CAWSAVRYEQYF.

V is TRBV7-9 and J is TRBJ1-5; perhaps TRBD1 as D (6 bases). Between the trimmed V and J ends, which lost 4 bases and 8 bases, there was a span of 15 bases. CDR3 length: 14 residues. The germline V gene encodes CDR1 SEHNR and CDR2 FQNEAQ (reference sequence). The CDR3 region is CASSSVSQGKPQHF. As DNA, the CDR3 is TGTGCCAGCAGCTCCGTCTCACAGGGCAAGCCCCAGCATTTT.

The chain combines TRBV15 with TRBJ1-3, with 8 bases fitting TRBD1. Trimming at V came to 0 bases and at J to 4 bases, leaving 5 bases not matched to a gene. The CDR3 length is 16 residues. Germline-derived CDR1 and CDR2 are LNHNV and YYDKDF (reference sequence). The CDR3 reads CATSRDRTGTGNTIYF. The DNA for the CDR3 is TGTGCCACCAGCAGAGACCGGACAGGGACGGGAAACACCATATATTTT.

The chain has TRBV10-2 and TRBJ1-5, with D unclear. The CDR3 consists of 14 residues. Trimming pared 2 bases from V and 2 bases from J, leaving 7 bases between. Looked up from germline, CDR1 is WSHSY and CDR2 is SAAADI. The CDR3 coding sequence is TGCGCCAGCAGTGAGGTTTCAGGCAATCAGCCCCAGCATTTT. This sequence encodes CASSEVSGNQPQHF.

The J gene is TRBJ2-5, the V gene TRBV5-4; no definite D call. Germline V lookup: CDR1 SGHNT, CDR2 YYREEE (reference sequence). This CDR3 region has 13 residues. Trimming took 2 bases from V and 5 from J, leaving 10 bases between them. CDR3 sequence (DNA): TGTGCCAGCAGCTTAAGGGCTGGGGAGACCCAGTACTTC. Amino acid sequence: CASSLRAGETQYF.